These 32 T cell receptor beta chains were all obtained from the same sample, sequenced in a study of Ad26.COV2.S vaccination and SARS-CoV-2 variants. The treatment: 19 received Ad26.COV2.S at low or high dose, single or two shots; a few received placebo; per-sample allocation not given. Samples were taken on day 63 after the first vaccine or placebo injection. Only in-frame clones appear in the TCRdb table, and some are missing; sequencing was by immunoSEQ multiplex PCR. Of 300,000 to 400,000 clones in the sample, around 84% were seen once. The material sequenced was peripheral blood, taken in a trial of Ad26.COV2.S vaccine versus placebo. These TCRs come from a person between 18 and 65 years old who received the Ad26.COV2.S COVID-19 vaccine or a placebo.

The CDR3 sequence: CASSLRLGGTGTQYF. The CDR3 DNA reads TGCGCCAGCAGCCTACGTCTGGGGGGGACCGGTACGCAGTATTTT. The chain is built from TRBV5-1 and TRBJ2-3, with TRBD2 matching 7 bases. The junction had 13 bases not matched to a gene; V was cut back by 4 bases and J by 8 bases. The CDR3 sequence is 15 residues long. Looked up from germline, CDR1 is SGHRS and CDR2 is YFSETQ.

The chain links TRBV18 to TRBJ1-6; TRBD1 might be the D (5 bases). This CDR3 comprises 15 residues. V dropped 2 bases and J dropped 7 bases, with 12 bases sitting between them. Germline V lookup: CDR1 KGHSH, CDR2 LQKENI. In DNA, the CDR3 is TGTGCCAGCTCACCAGGGGGACGGACCAATTCACCCCTCCACTTT. Translating it yields CASSPGGRTNSPLHF.

The chain carries TRBV9 and TRBJ2-3, with D perhaps matching TRBD2 (6 bases). The CDR3 totals 16 residues. CDR1 is SGDLS and CDR2 is YYNGEE in the germline V gene. Trimming took 0 bases from V and 3 from J, leaving 14 bases between them. The CDR3 region has the DNA TGTGCCAGCAGCGTAGTCCCCGGGAGAGGAACAGATACGCAGTATTTT. The encoded protein is CASSVVPGRGTDTQYF.

V is TRBV7-2 and J is TRBJ2-7; 8 bases are shared with TRBD2. The germline V gene has CDR1 SGHTA and CDR2 FQGNSA. The CDR3 contains 15 residues. J gave up 4 bases and V 0 bases, and 5 bases lay outside the gene matches. As DNA, the CDR3 is TGTGCCAGCAGCTTAGCCGGGGGGGCTAGTTACGAGCAGTACTTC. Protein: CASSLAGGASYEQYF.

This sequence joins TRBV5-1 and TRBJ1-6; tentative D call: TRBD1 (6 bases). V lost 0 bases to trimming and J lost 0 bases, with 13 bases between them. Germline V gene sequence: CDR1 SGHRS, CDR2 YFSETQ. CDR3 size: 18 residues. The CDR3 here is CASSLGNRVSSYNSPLHF. The CDR3 DNA reads TGCGCCAGCAGCTTGGGTAACAGGGTGAGCTCCTATAATTCACCCCTCCACTTT.

V and J are TRBV6-5 and TRBJ2-2; no clear D. V lost 5 bases and J lost 7, with 8 bases in between. CDR3 size: 12 residues. CDR1 and CDR2 from the germline V gene are MNHEY and SVGAGI. The CDR3 DNA follows: TGTGCCAGCAGTAATGGGGTCGGGGAGCTGTTTTTT. This sequence encodes CASSNGVGELFF.

V is TRBV24-1 and J is TRBJ1-5, with TRBD1 matching 8 bases. The CDR3 has 13 amino acids. Unmatched junction bases numbered 8, after V lost 9 bases and J lost 8 bases. Germline loops: CDR1 KGHDR, CDR2 SFDVKD. DNA of the CDR3: TGTGCCACCTCAGGGGACAGGACAGAGCCCCAGCATTTT. Encoded protein: CATSGDRTEPQHF.

DNA of the CDR3: TGTGCCTGGAGAGCAGGATCTCAAGAGACCCAGTACTTC. It yields the protein CAWRAGSQETQYF. The chain recombines TRBV30 with TRBJ2-5; D call uncertain. V dropped 3 bases and J dropped 2 bases, with 10 bases sitting between them. CDR1 GTSNPN and CDR2 SVGIG come from the germline V gene (reference sequence). This CDR3 is built from 13 residues.

This chain joins TRBV15 and TRBJ2-5; weak D call: TRBD1 (5 bases). Germline V CDR1 and CDR2: LNHNV, YYDKDF (reference sequence). The CDR3 totals 15 residues. Trimming removed 1 base from V and 5 bases from J, with 14 bases in between. CDR3 sequence (DNA): TGTGCCACCAGCAGAGCCTTAAGGGGCGGCGAGACCCAGTACTTC. This gives the protein CATSRALRGGETQYF.

The chain combines TRBV21-1 with TRBJ2-3; the table's D call of TRBD1 was not tested on the DNA. TRBV21-1 is a documented pseudogene. There are 16 residues in the CDR3. CDR3 DNA sequence: TGTGCCAGCAGCAAAGCCGGGACAGGCAGCACAGATACGCAGTATTTT. Translated, it gives CASSKAGTGSTDTQYF.

The chain has TRBV9 and TRBJ2-3; 11 nucleotides align to TRBD2. The CDR3 contains 16 residues. V lost 4 bases to trimming and J lost 4 bases; unmatched junction nucleotides: 8. Germline CDR1 is SGDLS and CDR2 is YYNGEE. The CDR3 loop reads CASSIASGRNSDTQYF. The CDR3 nucleotides are TGTGCCAGCAGCATCGCTAGCGGGAGGAACTCAGATACGCAGTATTTT.

The chain has TRBV7-6 and TRBJ2-1; the match to TRBD2 covers 11 bases. Germline CDR1 SGHVS, CDR2 FNYEAQ. The CDR3 runs 15 residues. V shed 4 bases and J 5 bases; nucleotides not matched to a gene: 4. Written as DNA, the CDR3 is TGTGCCAGCAGCTGGTTAGCGGGGGGGGACAATGAGCAGTTCTTC. Residues: CASSWLAGGDNEQFF.

The rearrangement joins TRBV6-5 to TRBJ1-2; no clear D gene. CDR1 and CDR2 from the germline V gene are MNHEY and SVGAGI. This CDR3 is 13 amino acids long. Trimming pared 6 bases from V and 3 bases from J, leaving 11 bases between. This chain's CDR3 is CASRYSPDYGYTF. CDR3 in DNA: TGTGCCAGCAGGTACAGTCCAGACTATGGCTACACCTTC.

V and J are TRBV2 and TRBJ2-3; 11 nucleotides line up with TRBD1. There are 15 residues in the CDR3. Germline V gene data show CDR1 as SNHLY and CDR2 as FYNNEI. Germline trimming cut 6 bases from V and 5 bases from J; bases unmatched to any gene: 7. CDR3 loop: CASSVGTGGGDTQYF. In nucleotides, the CDR3 is TGTGCCAGCAGCGTAGGGACAGGGGGGGGAGATACGCAGTATTTT.

V usage is TRBV4-3 and J usage is TRBJ1-2; the match to TRBD1 covers 7 bases. CDR1 is LGHNA, CDR2 YSLEER, per germline. The CDR3 sequence is 14 residues long. Trimming at V came to 5 bases and at J to 5 bases, leaving 8 bases not matched to a gene. CDR3 region: CASSSDRAGYGYTF. CDR3 bases: TGCGCCAGCAGCTCAGACAGGGCGGGGTATGGCTACACCTTC.

The chain combines TRBV5-1 with TRBJ1-2, with a tentative D call TRBD1 (6 bases). This CDR3 has 15 amino acids. V gave up 0 bases and J gave up 4 bases, with 13 bases separating them. Per germline, CDR1 SGHRS and CDR2 YFSETQ. The CDR3 spells CASSLEGGRSYGYTF. In DNA form, the CDR3 reads TGCGCCAGCAGCTTGGAGGGGGGGCGTTCCTATGGCTACACCTTC. Together with reference TRBV5-1 and TRBJ1-2, the CDR3 gives the full variable domain: KAGVTQTPRYLIKTRGQQVTLSCSPISGHRSVSWYQQTPGQGLQFLFEYFSETQRNKGNFPGRFSGRQFSNSRSEMNVSTLELGDSALYLCASSLEGGRSYGYTFGSGTRLTVV.

The rearrangement uses TRBV10-2 and TRBJ2-7; D might be TRBD2 (6 bases). This CDR3 is built from 14 residues. Trimming left V 4 bases short and J 3 bases short, with 13 bases between. CDR1 WSHSY and CDR2 SAAADI come from the germline V gene. CDR3 region: CASSAGGGIYEQYF. In DNA, the CDR3 is TGCGCCAGCAGTGCAGGTGGAGGGATCTACGAGCAGTACTTC.

This CDR3 reads CASSLQGGEKLFF. CDR3 bases: TGTGCCAGCAGCCTACAGGGAGGTGAAAAACTGTTTTTT. This sequence joins TRBV5-5 and TRBJ1-4; a weak D match, TRBD1 (6 bases). Germline assignment: CDR1 SGHKS and CDR2 YYEKEE (reference sequence). V gave up 4 bases and J gave up 7 bases, with 11 bases separating them. This CDR3 region has 13 residues.

The V and J genes are TRBV3-1 (or the pseudogene TRBV3-2) and TRBJ1-5; TRBD1 might be the D (5 bases). The CDR3 totals 18 residues. The ends were cut back, 0 bases at V and 4 bases at J, with 19 bases in the middle. CDR1 is LGHDT, CDR2 YNNKEL, per germline (reference sequence). The CDR3 region is CASSQDSGFWGSNQPQHF. DNA for the CDR3: TGTGCCAGCAGCCAAGATTCAGGGTTTTGGGGCTCTAATCAGCCCCAGCATTTT.

This chain uses TRBV5-5 with TRBJ2-5, with D unclear. Between the trimmed V and J ends, which lost 1 base and 6 bases, there was a span of 10 bases. CDR3 length equals 13 residues. The germline gives CDR1 SGHKS, CDR2 YYEKEE (reference sequence). The chain's CDR3 is CASSLSALQTQYF. Here the CDR3 DNA reads TGTGCCAGCAGCTTGTCTGCGTTGCAGACCCAGTACTTC. Full variable domain (remainder filled in from reference TRBV5-5 and TRBJ2-5): DAGVTQSPTHLIKTRGQQVTLRCSPISGHKSVSWYQQVLGQGPQFIFQYYEKEERGRGNFPDRFSARQFPNYSSELNVNALLLGDSALYLCASSLSALQTQYFGPGTRLLVL.

Written as DNA, the CDR3 is TGTGCCAGCTCATCGCCGGGACAGGCCTACGAGCAGTACTTC. The encoded protein is CASSSPGQAYEQYF. This rearrangement joins TRBV18 to TRBJ2-7; 8 bases are shared with TRBD1. V lost 5 bases and J lost 2; bases outside the gene matches: 5. The CDR3 totals 14 residues. Germline CDR1 KGHSH, CDR2 LQKENI.

The J gene is TRBJ1-2, the V gene TRBV6-5; the D gene is possibly TRBD1 (5 bases). Germline assignment: CDR1 MNHEY and CDR2 SVGAGI. V was shortened by 5 bases and J by 4 bases, with 11 bases between the two germline ends. The CDR3 totals 13 residues. Here the CDR3 reads CASSPAGGYGYTF. The CDR3 region has the DNA TGTGCCAGCAGTCCGGCCGGGGGCTATGGCTACACCTTC.

In its sample, this clone was seen a few times. This sequence joins TRBV5-1 and TRBJ2-3, with 10 bases fitting TRBD1. Germline V lookup: CDR1 SGHRS, CDR2 YFSETQ. CDR3 length equals 16 residues. V lost 4 bases and J lost 5; bases outside the gene matches: 10. CDR3 DNA sequence: TGCGCCAGCAGCCGGGGGACAGGGGTCGGTGGAGATACGCAGTATTTT. Its protein product is CASSRGTGVGGDTQYF.

The V gene is TRBV19, the J gene TRBJ1-2; a weak D match, TRBD1 (5 bases). CDR1 LNHDA and CDR2 SQIVND come from the germline V gene (reference sequence). The length of the CDR3 is 13 residues. The ends were cut back, 8 bases at V and 8 bases at J, with 18 bases in the middle. This CDR3 reads CASRTGGMEGYTF. The CDR3 DNA is TGTGCCAGTCGGACTGGGGGGATGGAGGGCTACACCTTC.

This clone has a handful of counts. DNA for the CDR3: TGTGCCAGCAGCCCCGGCGGGGCCAACGTCCTGACTTTC. The encoded protein is CASSPGGANVLTF. The V and J genes are TRBV7-9 and TRBJ2-6, with D unclear. CDR3 size: 13 residues. Trimming left V 5 bases short and J 4 bases short, with 6 bases between. The germline CDR1 and CDR2 sequences are SEHNR and FQNEAQ (reference sequence). Full variable domain (remainder filled in from reference TRBV7-9 and TRBJ2-6): DTGVSQNPRHKITKRGQNVTFRCDPISEHNRLYWYRQTLGQGPEFLTYFQNEAQLEKSRLLSDRFSAERPKGSFSTLEIQRTEQGDSAMYLCASSPGGANVLTFGAGSRLTVL.

The rearrangement links TRBV7-9 to TRBJ2-2; unclear D gene. From germline, CDR1 is SEHNR and CDR2 FQNEAQ (reference sequence). The CDR3 spans 17 residues. V lost 2 bases, J lost 0 bases, and 13 bases lay in between. CDR3 residues: CASSLILVVPNTGELFF. The DNA for the CDR3 is TGTGCCAGCAGCTTAATCTTGGTAGTCCCGAACACCGGGGAGCTGTTTTTT.

This clone was observed a single time. The chain carries TRBV19 and TRBJ2-3, with 7 positions matching TRBD1. The CDR3 consists of 13 residues. V trimming: 9 bases; J trimming: 0 bases; junction bases outside the gene matches: 3. Germline-derived CDR1 and CDR2 are LNHDA and SQIVND (reference sequence). The CDR3 DNA reads as TGTGCCAGACCGGGACAGAGCACAGATACGCAGTATTTT. This sequence encodes CARPGQSTDTQYF.

The rearrangement links TRBV2 to TRBJ2-3, with 9 bases aligning to TRBD2. V was clipped by 7 bases and J by 2 bases; unmatched bases: 4. CDR1 and CDR2 from the germline V gene are SNHLY and FYNNEI. The CDR3 is 14 amino acids. CDR3 DNA: TGTGCCAGCAAAGAGCGGGAGGACACAGATACGCAGTATTTT. This sequence encodes CASKEREDTDTQYF.

The chain is built from TRBV6-5 and TRBJ2-7, with 8 bases matching TRBD1. The CDR3 spans 14 residues. After removal of 5 bases from V and 0 bases from J, the junction contained 3 bases not matched to a gene. CDR1 and CDR2 (germline): MNHEY, SVGAGI. The CDR3 sequence is CASSTGGNSYEQYF. CDR3 coding DNA: TGTGCCAGCAGTACAGGGGGGAACTCCTACGAGCAGTACTTC.

The chain is built from TRBV28 and TRBJ2-5, with D possibly matching TRBD1 (5 bases). The length of the CDR3 is 12 residues. Germline V gene lookup returns CDR1 MDHEN and CDR2 SYDVKM. Trimming took 2 bases from V and 4 from J, leaving 5 bases between them. CDR3 in DNA: TGTGCCAGCAGTTTAAGGGGAGAGACCCAGTACTTC. Translation gives CASSLRGETQYF.

The genes are TRBV6-4 and TRBJ2-2; D unclear. Trimming left V 3 bases short and J 4 bases short, with 6 bases between. The CDR3 length is 13 residues. Per germline, CDR1 MRHNA and CDR2 SNTAGT. CDR3 sequence: CASSESSTGELFF. In nucleotides, the CDR3 is TGTGCCAGCAGTGAATCTAGCACCGGGGAGCTGTTTTTT.

The V call is TRBV5-5, the J call TRBJ1-2; no definite D call. Trimming took 0 bases from V and 1 from J, leaving 7 bases between them. Germline assignment: CDR1 SGHKS and CDR2 YYEKEE (reference sequence). This CDR3 has 14 amino acids. The CDR3 coding sequence is TGTGCCAGCAGCTTGGACACATATAACTATGGCTACACCTTC. Translation: CASSLDTYNYGYTF.